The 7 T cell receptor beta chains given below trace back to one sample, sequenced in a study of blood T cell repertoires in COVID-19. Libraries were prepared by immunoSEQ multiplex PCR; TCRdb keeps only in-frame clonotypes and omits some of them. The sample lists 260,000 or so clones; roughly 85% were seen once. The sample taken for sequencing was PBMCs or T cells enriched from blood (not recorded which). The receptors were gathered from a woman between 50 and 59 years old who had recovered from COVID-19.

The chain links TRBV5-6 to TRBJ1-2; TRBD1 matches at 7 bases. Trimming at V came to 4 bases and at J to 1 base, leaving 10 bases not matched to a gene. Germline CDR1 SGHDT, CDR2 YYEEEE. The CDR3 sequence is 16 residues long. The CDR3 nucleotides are TGTGCCAGCAGCCCGACAGGGTTGGAACTTAACTATGGCTACACCTTC. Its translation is CASSPTGLELNYGYTF.

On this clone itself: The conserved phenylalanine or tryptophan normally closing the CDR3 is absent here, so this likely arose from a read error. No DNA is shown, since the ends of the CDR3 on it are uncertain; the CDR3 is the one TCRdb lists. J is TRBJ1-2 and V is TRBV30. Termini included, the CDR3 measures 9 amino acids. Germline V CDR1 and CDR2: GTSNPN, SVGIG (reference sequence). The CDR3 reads CAWSGAIRV.

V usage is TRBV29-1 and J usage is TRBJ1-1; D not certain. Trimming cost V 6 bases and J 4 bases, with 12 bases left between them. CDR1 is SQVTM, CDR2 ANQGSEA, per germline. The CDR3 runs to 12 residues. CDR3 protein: CSVRWSGTEAFF. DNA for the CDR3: TGCAGCGTCAGATGGTCAGGCACTGAAGCTTTCTTT.

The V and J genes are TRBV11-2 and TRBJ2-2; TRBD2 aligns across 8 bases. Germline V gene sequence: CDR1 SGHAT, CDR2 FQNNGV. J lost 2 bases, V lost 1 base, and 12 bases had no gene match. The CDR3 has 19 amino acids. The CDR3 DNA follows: TGTGCCAGCAGCTTAGTTTTTTATTATAGCGGGGCCAACACCGGGGAGCTGTTTTTT. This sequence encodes CASSLVFYYSGANTGELFF.

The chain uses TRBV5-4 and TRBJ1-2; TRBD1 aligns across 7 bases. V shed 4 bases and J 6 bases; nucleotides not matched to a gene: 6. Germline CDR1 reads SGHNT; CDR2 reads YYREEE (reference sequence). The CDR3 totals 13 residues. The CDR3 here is CASSQGQNDGYTF. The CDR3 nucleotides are TGTGCCAGCAGCCAGGGACAGAATGATGGCTACACCTTC. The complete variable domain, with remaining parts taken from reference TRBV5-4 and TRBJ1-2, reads ETGVTQSPTHLIKTRGQQVTLRCSSQSGHNTVSWYQQALGQGPQFIFQYYREEENGRGNFPPRFSGLQFPNYSSELNVNALELDDSALYLCASSQGQNDGYTFGSGTRLTVV.

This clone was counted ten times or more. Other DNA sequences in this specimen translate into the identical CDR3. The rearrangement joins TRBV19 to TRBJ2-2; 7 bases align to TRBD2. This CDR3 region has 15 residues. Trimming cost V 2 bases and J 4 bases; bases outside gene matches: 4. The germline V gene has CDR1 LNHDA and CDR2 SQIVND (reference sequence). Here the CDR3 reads CASSITPGGTGELFF. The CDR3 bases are TGTGCCAGTAGTATAACCCCGGGGGGCACCGGGGAGCTGTTTTTT.

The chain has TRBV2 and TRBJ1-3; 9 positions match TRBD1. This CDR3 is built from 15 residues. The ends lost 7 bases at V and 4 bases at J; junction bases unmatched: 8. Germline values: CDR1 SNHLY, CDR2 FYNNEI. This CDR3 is CASTNRDRVGNTIYF. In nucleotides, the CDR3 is TGTGCCAGCACCAACCGGGACAGGGTCGGAAACACCATATATTTT.